This record concerns one TCR beta chain sequence. Its antigen is not yet known. Base qualities were left out, and no much larger clone turns up one base away. Participants in the prospective study were aged roughly 18 to 100 years, lived in over 20 United States geographic areas, and enrolled through a virtual design. In the prospective study, participants were assigned to cohorts based on the clinical history participants reported in a screening survey and a study questionnaire. Recovered participants in ImmuneRACE Cohort 3 were defined by two consecutive negative NP/OP PCR tests, clearance by a healthcare professional, or resolution of symptoms. In the prospective study, mobile phlebotomists collected whole blood, serum and a nasopharyngeal or oropharyngeal swab from each participant. Additional blood draws and questionnaires over an approximately two-month period could optionally be provided by prospective study participants. Prospective study blood samples were shipped either frozen or at room temperature before DNA extraction.

This sample is part of a study of blood T cell repertoires in COVID-19 (dated by TCRdb to 2019 to 2021). A note on the overall study: Samples covering the acute and convalescent phases of COVID-19 were provided by collaborators in the United States, Italy and Spain. The prospective study material was composed of cDNA or gDNA derived from T cells, B-cell-depleted T cells, or PBMCs. Subjects who had been exposed to COVID-19, were actively infected with it, or had recovered from it provided the deeply sampled blood TCRbeta repertoires that made up the dataset. A freely available public database, intended as a resource for researchers studying the immune response to SARS-CoV-2, is where the repertoires were released. Samples were obtained from the ongoing ImmuneRACE study (first 160 participants) and from over 1,000 subjects provided by 6 global collaborators. Nearly every sample came with metadata listing a de-identified subject ID, COVID-19 status, age in years and sex. Where available, HLA class I and class II types were taken from metadata supplied by the sample provider and were not determined by assay-based typing.

The immunoSEQ Assay, a bias-controlled multiplex PCR, was used to amplify TCRbeta CDR3 regions from genomic DNA. Per the original workflow: Within the assay, amplification of reference gene primers was used to estimate how many nucleated cells each sample contained. To quantify the absolute abundance of each unique TCRbeta CDR3 rearrangement, sequence reads were collapsed and filtered. For each sample, productive Simpson clonality was calculated as the square root of Simpson's diversity index across productive rearrangements. In its TCRdb copy, this immuneACCESS table keeps in-frame sequences only and misses some clones. Where compared with another copy, unresolved V genes explain less than half of these, and the others have no known cause. V, J and clone size were drawn from that table, and D and trimming were deduced from the DNA. Within this sample are roughly 170,000 clones, with roughly 84% of them counted one time only. The ten largest clones capture around 18% of the sample.

Summary of the overall study and its limitations: Clinical and demographic metadata were provided uncurated, with the amount varying by source and participant.

The receptor was derived from a man in his sixties who had recovered from COVID-19. The sequencing sample was made of PBMCs or T cells enriched from blood (not recorded which).

For the CDR3, the sequence is CASSRGQANSPLHF. The DNA sequence is as follows: TGTGCCAGCAGCCGCGGACAGGCTAATTCACCCCTCCACTTT. The rearrangement joined TRBV7-9 to TRBJ1-6; 7 central bases correspond to TRBD1. The germline V gene encodes CDR1 SEHNR and CDR2 FQNEAQ (reference sequence). Compared with germline, V lacks 5 bases and J lacks 6 bases; bases without a gene match: 4. The CDR3 runs 14 residues from the cysteine to the phenylalanine. Only the CDR3 part of the read is kept: 42 bases, read in frame from the first base.